This TCR beta chain was profiled in a study of T cell responses to AZD1222 COVID-19 vaccine (dated by TCRdb to the early 2020s). About the investigation overall: A total of more than 230 trial participants underwent TCR sequencing, of whom about 200 had received two doses of AZD1222 and around 25 had received two doses of the MenACWY control vaccine. Enrollment into the trials was organized by age into subgroups of 18-55, 56-69 and 70-plus years, and those subgroups contained approximately 160, 26 and 62 TCR-sequenced participants, respectively.

Study-wide findings and limitations: Conclusions about previously exposed vaccinees were limited because only six AZD1222 recipients were SARS-CoV-2 seropositive at baseline. No day 14 peak-response samples were available, so repertoires were characterized only after the peak T cell response. Participants were mostly white British and included more females than males, and it was suggested by the authors that clonal diversity may have been underestimated. After two AZD1222 doses, spike-specific TCR breadth and depth were significantly higher than at day 0 and than in MenACWY recipients. Nearly half of unique spike-specific TCRs reportedly recognized epitopes outside regions mutated in the B.1.351 and B.1.1.7 variants. The 56-69-year group was small, and its depth increase did not reach significance, likely because of low power. Vaccine-associated CD4 TCRs spanned the whole spike protein, with dominant responses in regions 160-218 and 743-854.

In regard to this clone: Which antigen it targets is not known. No qualities accompany the bases; no much larger clone lies one base away.

The CDR3 regions of human TCRbeta chains were subjected to immunosequencing. As for the original processing: TCRs in the repertoires were compared against a reference library of SARS-CoV-2-specific TCRs that had been generated with the MIRA antigen-specificity platform. Breadth was defined as the fraction of unique TCRs that were SARS-CoV-2-associated. Depth was defined as the fraction of total T cells that were SARS-CoV-2-associated. Using the MIRA data, each spike-specific TCR was mapped to the spike region that the TCR reacts to and placed in a CD4 or CD8 class. Log10-transformed breadth and depth values were compared by one-way ANOVA with Sidak's multiple comparisons tests. The source is immuneACCESS, and TCRdb retained only in-frame sequences with V and J called. Part of the clones is not carried over; for the studies checked, unresolved V genes explain less than half of this, and the remainder is unexplained. The D gene and trimming were derived from the DNA, and the V and J assignments and clone size from that table. This sample holds some 130,000 clones; about 93% were observed only once. Of the sample, 6.5% to 8% falls within the top ten clones.

The sample's time point, from its label and the paper: about 28 days (+/-7) after the second vaccine dose. AZD1222 recipients with second doses at about 4 weeks or about 12 weeks were pooled, because spike-specific TCR depth and breadth did not differ between schedules. The vaccinee samples were drawn from two UK trials, COV001 and COV002, one of which was a single-blind randomized controlled phase 2/3 trial testing AZD1222 (ChAdOx1 nCoV-19) in healthy adults. For TCRbeta chain sequencing, PBMC samples were collected from trial participants at day 0 and at day 28 after the second dose. Taken from cysteine to phenylalanine, the CDR3 has 16 residues. Just the 48-base CDR3 DNA is kept, in frame starting at base 1. From V the trimming removes 4 bases and from J it removes 2 bases, while the gene matches leave 9 bases of the junction unaccounted for. The germline V gene yields SGDLS for CDR1 and YYNGEE for CDR2.

This receptor was obtained from an adult who received the AZD1222 COVID-19 vaccine. The chain was built from TRBV9 and TRBJ2-7, with 10 bases aligning to TRBD1. This specimen was peripheral blood, taken 28 days after the second AZD1222 dose. The bases read TGTGCCAGCAGCCCCAGTACCGGACAGGGGGCCTACGAGCAGTACTTC. Its protein is CASSPSTGQGAYEQYF.